Below are 7 T cell receptor beta chains sequenced from a single sample in a study of blood T cell repertoires in COVID-19. Libraries were prepared by immunoSEQ multiplex PCR; TCRdb keeps only in-frame clonotypes and omits some of them. The sample contains approximately 360,000 clones, around 86% of which appear only once. The sequencing sample was made of PBMCs or T cells enriched from blood (not recorded which). These receptors all stem from a woman aged 50 to 65 who had recovered from COVID-19.

This chain uses TRBV4-1 with TRBJ2-1, with unresolved D. The V and J ends lost 0 bases and 0 bases respectively, with 9 bases between them. This CDR3 contains 16 residues. Germline assignment: CDR1 MGHRA and CDR2 YSYEKL. DNA of the CDR3: TGCGCCAGCAGCCAAGATTTGGCCATCTCCTACAATGAGCAGTTCTTC. It encodes CASSQDLAISYNEQFF.

This clone has only one observation. The rearrangement joins TRBV9 to TRBJ2-1; D uncertain. CDR3 size: 17 residues. CDR1 is SGDLS and CDR2 is YYNGEE in the germline V gene. Trimming removed 3 bases at V and 0 bases at J, with 16 bases between. CDR3 DNA sequence: TGTGCCAGCAGCGGGCGGAAGACTCCCAGCTCCTACAATGAGCAGTTCTTC. Translated, it gives CASSGRKTPSSYNEQFF.

The rearrangement links TRBV5-6 to TRBJ2-2, with 10 bases lining up with TRBD1. The J segment lost 6 bases and the V segment lost 2 bases, leaving 7 bases of the junction unmatched. From germline, CDR1 is SGHDT and CDR2 YYEEEE. The length of the CDR3 is 16 residues. The CDR3, as DNA: TGTGCCAGCAGCTTACCCGGGACAGGGGCTTCCGGGGAGCTGTTTTTT. Translating it yields CASSLPGTGASGELFF.

The genes are TRBV11-3 and TRBJ1-1; D perhaps matches TRBD1 (6 bases). V was pared by 2 bases and J by 0 bases, with 10 bases between. Germline V gene lookup returns CDR1 SGHNT and CDR2 YENEEA. The CDR3 loop spans 15 amino acids. Here the CDR3 reads CASSLNGQLNTEAFF. CDR3 in DNA: TGTGCCAGCAGCTTAAACGGACAGTTGAACACTGAAGCTTTCTTT. The full variable domain, rest sourced from reference TRBV11-3 and TRBJ1-1, is EAGVVQSPRYKIIEKKQPVAFWCNPISGHNTLYWYLQNLGQGPELLIRYENEEAVDDSQLPKDRFSAERLKGVDSTLKIQPAELGDSAVYLCASSLNGQLNTEAFFGQGTRLTVV.

The chain is built from TRBV27 and TRBJ1-5; D uncertain. This CDR3 is 15 amino acids long. Germline loops: CDR1 MNHEY, CDR2 SMNVEV (reference sequence). V was trimmed by 3 bases and J by 2 bases, leaving 11 bases between them. For the CDR3, the DNA is TGTGCCAGCAGTTTTTCTACGGGTGGCAATCAGCCCCAGCATTTT. Its protein is CASSFSTGGNQPQHF.

V and J are TRBV6-5 and TRBJ2-7; 7 bases are a match to TRBD1. V trimming: 7 bases; J trimming: 3 bases; junction bases outside the gene matches: 9. The CDR3 runs 14 residues. Germline CDR1 and CDR2: MNHEY and SVGAGI. In nucleotides, the CDR3 is TGTGCCAGCATTACCCCGGGACAGAGCTACGAGCAGTACTTC. This gives the protein CASITPGQSYEQYF.

The chain links TRBV24-1 to TRBJ1-1, with 8 positions matching TRBD1. Looked up from germline, CDR1 is KGHDR and CDR2 is SFDVKD. The ends lost 12 bases at V and 6 bases at J; junction bases unmatched: 17. The CDR3 length is 15 residues. CDR3 protein: CAPSRQGAVSAEAFF. The CDR3, as DNA: TGTGCCCCTTCAAGGCAGGGGGCTGTTAGCGCTGAAGCTTTCTTT.